This passage covers 20 T cell receptor beta chains from one sample sequenced in a study of blood T cell repertoires in COVID-19. Generated by immunoSEQ multiplex PCR, the TCRdb table keeps only in-frame clones and is missing some. Here the sample spans about 370,000 clones, about 89% being singletons. Sequenced: peripheral blood. Source of these receptors: a woman aged 25 to 39 with COVID-19, enrolled during active disease.

V and J are TRBV4-3 and TRBJ2-2, with 10 bases matching TRBD1. Unmatched junction bases numbered 2, after V lost 4 bases and J lost 3 bases. Looked up from germline, CDR1 is LGHNA and CDR2 is YSLEER. This CDR3 is 15 amino acids long. CDR3 sequence reads: CASSLGTGDTGELFF. CDR3 coding DNA: TGCGCCAGCAGCCTCGGGACAGGGGACACCGGGGAGCTGTTTTTT.

This rearrangement joins TRBV13 to TRBJ2-1, with no clear D. Trimming removed 2 bases from V and 4 bases from J, with 9 bases in between. Germline V gene data show CDR1 as PRHDT and CDR2 as FYEKMQ (reference sequence). The CDR3 runs to 14 residues. The CDR3: CASSLYRPYNEQFF. The CDR3 nucleotides read TGTGCCAGCAGCTTATACAGACCTTACAATGAGCAGTTCTTC.

The chain joins TRBV25-1 to TRBJ2-2; weak D call: TRBD2 (6 bases). The germline CDR1 and CDR2 sequences are MGHDK and SYGVNS. V was trimmed by 5 bases and J by 6 bases, leaving 25 bases between them. The CDR3 is 18 amino acids. The CDR3 DNA is TGTGCCAGCAGTCCCGGGATTCGGAGGGCGTCTCGGGCCGGGGAGCTGTTTTTT. Translation: CASSPGIRRASRAGELFF.

The rearrangement joins TRBV3-1 (or the pseudogene TRBV3-2) to TRBJ2-3; D remains unclear. CDR3 length: 16 amino acids. The V end was cut by 2 bases, the J end by 5 bases, with 17 bases between. Germline V gene data show CDR1 as LGHDT and CDR2 as YNNKEL (reference sequence). The CDR3 nucleotides read TGTGCCAGCAGCCAACAACCAGACTCCTCCATAGATACGCAGTATTTT. Encoded protein: CASSQQPDSSIDTQYF.

V is TRBV7-9 and J is TRBJ1-1; unclear D gene. Trimming removed 8 bases at V and 0 bases at J, with 7 bases between. The CDR3 runs 12 residues. Germline V lookup: CDR1 SEHNR, CDR2 FQNEAQ (reference sequence). CDR3 protein: CASRDLNTEAFF. DNA for the CDR3: TGTGCCAGCCGAGATCTGAACACTGAAGCTTTCTTT.

The J gene is TRBJ2-7, the V gene TRBV15; TRBD1 aligns across 7 bases. J was trimmed by 1 base and V by 3 bases; bases with no gene match: 3. Germline CDR1 reads LNHNV; CDR2 reads YYDKDF (reference sequence). The length of the CDR3 is 14 residues. The DNA for the CDR3 is TGTGCCACCAGCAGCTACAGGGGTTCCTACGAGCAGTACGTC. It specifies CATSSYRGSYEQYV.

This clone has just a few counts. CDR3 in DNA: TGTGCCAGCAGCCTTGGACAGGGGGAGGACCTCTATGGCTACACCTTC. Protein sequence: CASSLGQGEDLYGYTF. V usage is TRBV5-4 and J usage is TRBJ1-2, with 10 bases identical to TRBD1. Germline CDR1 and CDR2: SGHNT and YYREEE (reference sequence). The J segment lost 4 bases and the V segment lost 4 bases, leaving 10 bases of the junction unmatched. CDR3 length equals 16 residues.

The chain links TRBV19 to TRBJ1-4; tentatively, D is TRBD1 (5 bases). Looked up from germline, CDR1 is LNHDA and CDR2 is SQIVND (reference sequence). The CDR3 totals 17 residues. V lost 3 bases to trimming and J lost 0 bases, with 14 bases between them. The CDR3 DNA reads as TGTGCCAGTAGTATCGCCGGGGGGGTCACAACTAATGAAAAACTGTTTTTT. This gives the protein CASSIAGGVTTNEKLFF.

V usage is TRBV11-2 and J usage is TRBJ2-5; the D is unclear. This CDR3 region has 12 residues. The germline CDR1 and CDR2 sequences are SGHAT and FQNNGV. V lost 0 bases and J lost 5, with 4 bases in between. CDR3 loop: CASSLDLETQYF. The CDR3 DNA follows: TGTGCCAGCAGCTTAGATCTTGAGACCCAGTACTTC.

As regards this clone: Other nucleotide sequences from this sample produce the same CDR3. The chain couples TRBV11-2 to TRBJ2-3; no firm D call. The germline V gene encodes CDR1 SGHAT and CDR2 FQNNGV. CDR3 length: 13 residues. Trimming left V 5 bases short and J 0 bases short, with 6 bases between. The chain's CDR3 is CASSAESTDTQYF. Written as DNA, the CDR3 is TGTGCCAGCAGCGCAGAAAGCACAGATACGCAGTATTTT.

This clone was observed a handful of times. CDR3 bases: TGCGCCAGCAGTCTAGCGGGACCCTACAATGAGCAGTTCTTC. This sequence encodes CASSLAGPYNEQFF. This sequence joins TRBV5-1 and TRBJ2-1, with TRBD2 matching over 9 bases. This CDR3 spans 14 amino acids. Losses at the gene ends were 5 bases for V and 2 bases for J; bases not matched to a gene: 2. The germline V gene encodes CDR1 SGHRS and CDR2 YFSETQ.

V usage is TRBV19 and J usage is TRBJ1-6; 7 bases match TRBD1. Germline CDR1 and CDR2: LNHDA and SQIVND (reference sequence). The V segment lost 3 bases and the J segment 6 bases; nucleotides outside the gene matches: 5. The CDR3 totals 15 residues. The DNA of the CDR3 is TGTGCCAGTAGTATGGGGACAGACCTTAATTCACCCCTCCACTTT. The encoded protein is CASSMGTDLNSPLHF.

The chain uses TRBV7-9 and TRBJ1-2; TRBD1 agrees at 7 bases. Per the germline V gene, CDR1 is SEHNR and CDR2 is FQNEAQ (reference sequence). The V and J ends lost 7 bases and 4 bases, in that order; junction bases with no gene match: 21. This CDR3 contains 18 residues. CDR3: CASNNRTKTGTEAYGYTF. The CDR3, as DNA: TGTGCCAGCAACAACCGTACCAAAACCGGGACAGAAGCCTATGGCTACACCTTC.

The gene calls are TRBV6-1 and TRBJ1-4; D call uncertain. Germline assignment: CDR1 MNHNS and CDR2 SASEGT. V dropped 3 bases and J dropped 8 bases, with 13 bases sitting between them. This CDR3 region has 14 residues. The CDR3 region is CASSDGVVREKLFF. Here the CDR3 DNA reads TGTGCCAGCAGTGACGGGGTAGTGAGGGAAAAACTGTTTTTT.

V and J are TRBV5-1 and TRBJ1-2; the match to TRBD1 covers 8 bases. Per germline, CDR1 SGHRS and CDR2 YFSETQ. With V trimmed by 2 bases and J by 4 bases, 7 bases remained unmatched. The CDR3 has 15 amino acids. CDR3 sequence reads: CASSLPGQDFYGYTF. The DNA of the CDR3 is TGCGCCAGCAGCTTACCGGGACAGGACTTCTATGGCTACACCTTC.

The chain uses TRBV7-9 and TRBJ1-2; TRBD1 aligns across 7 bases. This CDR3 region has 17 residues. The germline V gene encodes CDR1 SEHNR and CDR2 FQNEAQ (reference sequence). V lost 1 base, J lost 1 base, and 9 bases stayed unmatched. CDR3 protein: CASSLVLGQQINYGYTF. CDR3 sequence (DNA): TGTGCCAGCAGCTTAGTTCTGGGACAGCAAATTAACTATGGCTACACCTTC. Based on the CDR3 plus reference TRBV7-9 and TRBJ1-2, the full variable domain is DTGVSQNPRHKITKRGQNVTFRCDPISEHNRLYWYRQTLGQGPEFLTYFQNEAQLEKSRLLSDRFSAERPKGSFSTLEIQRTEQGDSAMYLCASSLVLGQQINYGYTFGSGTRLTVV.

This rearrangement joins TRBV7-2 to TRBJ2-1; TRBD1 agrees at 7 bases. The CDR3 has 13 residues. CDR1 is SGHTA and CDR2 is FQGNSA in the germline V gene. Trimming cost V 1 base and J 12 bases; bases outside gene matches: 6. CDR3 coding DNA: TGTGCCAGCAGCTTAGGACAGGGCCGGAGGCAGTTCTTC. Translating gives CASSLGQGRRQFF.

The genes are TRBV12-3 or TRBV12-4 and TRBJ2-7, with D perhaps TRBD2 (6 bases). V lost 6 bases, J lost 0 bases, and 9 bases lay in between. This CDR3 region has 13 residues. CDR3 sequence: CASRRGNSYEQYF. The CDR3 DNA follows: TGTGCCAGCAGGCGGGGTAACTCCTACGAGCAGTACTTC.

The V gene is TRBV3-1 (or the pseudogene TRBV3-2), the J gene TRBJ2-1; the match to TRBD2 covers 12 bases. The germline V gene has CDR1 LGHDT and CDR2 YNNKEL (reference sequence). V lost 0 bases, J lost 8 bases, and 17 bases stayed unmatched. The CDR3 sequence is 20 residues long. As DNA, the CDR3 is TGTGCCAGCAGCCAAGATGTTAATCGGCAAGGACTAGCGGGGTGGGATGAGCAGTTCTTC. Translated, it gives CASSQDVNRQGLAGWDEQFF.

The chain joins TRBV10-3 to TRBJ2-7; 9 nucleotides align to TRBD1. Germline-derived CDR1 and CDR2 are ENHRY and SYGVKD. This CDR3 is 14 amino acids long. Trimming cost V 6 bases and J 6 bases; bases outside gene matches: 9. CDR3 in DNA: TGTGCCATCAGCGCCCCGGGACAGGGAACCGAGCAGTACTTC. Translating it yields CAISAPGQGTEQYF.